Below are 9 T cell receptor beta chains sequenced from a single sample in a study of cytomegalovirus exposure and HLA in healthy donors. With 60 Vbeta and 13 Jbeta primers, the PCR was carried out. TCRdb's copy holds only in-frame clones and misses some; the assay was immunoSEQ multiplex PCR. This sample has some 110,000 clones, with over 60% found just once. Material: PBMCs. Receptor source: a man between 50 and 59 years old in good health and CMV-seronegative.

The rearrangement joins TRBV15 to TRBJ2-5; 10 bases map to TRBD1. The junction had 4 bases not matched to a gene; V was cut back by 6 bases and J by 3 bases. From germline, CDR1 is LNHNV and CDR2 YYDKDF (reference sequence). There are 14 residues in the CDR3. The CDR3 DNA reads as TGTGCCACCAGAAAGACAGGGGGCAAAGAGACCCAGTACTTC. This translates into CATRKTGGKETQYF.

This chain uses TRBV19 with TRBJ2-5; weak D call: TRBD2 (6 bases). The germline CDR1 and CDR2 sequences are LNHDA and SQIVND (reference sequence). The CDR3 covers 18 residues. Trimming cost V 4 bases and J 6 bases, with 27 bases left between them. CDR3 in amino acids: CASSTRGLRAGNRKTQYF. CDR3 bases: TGTGCCAGTAGTACGAGGGGCTTAAGGGCGGGGAACCGGAAGACCCAGTACTTC. Together with reference TRBV19 and TRBJ2-5, the CDR3 gives the full variable domain: DGGITQSPKYLFRKEGQNVTLSCEQNLNHDAMYWYRQDPGQGLRLIYYSQIVNDFQKGDIAEGYSVSREKKESFPLTVTSAQKNPTAFYLCASSTRGLRAGNRKTQYFGPGTRLLVL.

V and J are TRBV5-3 and TRBJ2-7; perhaps TRBD1 as D (5 bases). TRBV5-3 is given ORF status, its function remaining uncertain. The CDR3 runs to 15 residues. The ends were cut back, 9 bases at V and 3 bases at J, with 22 bases in the middle. The CDR3 loop reads CATLKMGLYGYEQYF. In nucleotides, the CDR3 is TGTGCCACCCTGAAAATGGGGCTGTATGGCTACGAGCAGTACTTC.

This clone was picked up a small number of times. The chain is built from TRBV5-1 and TRBJ2-2; 7 bases align to TRBD2. J lost 1 base, V lost 4 bases, and 7 bases had no gene match. Germline CDR1 SGHRS, CDR2 YFSETQ. The CDR3 loop spans 16 amino acids. The CDR3 region is CASSREAGENTGELFF. DNA for the CDR3: TGCGCCAGCAGCCGGGAGGCAGGCGAGAACACCGGGGAGCTGTTTTTT.

The chain links TRBV7-9 to TRBJ1-4, with D perhaps TRBD1 (5 bases). The CDR3 sequence is 17 residues long. Germline CDR1 reads SEHNR; CDR2 reads FQNEAQ (reference sequence). With 0 bases removed from V and 2 bases from J, the gap between germline ends came to 13 bases. The CDR3 nucleotides read TGTGCCAGCAGCTTAGCGCTAGGGGATCTTACTAATGAAAAACTGTTTTTT. It yields the protein CASSLALGDLTNEKLFF.

This clone was found once. The chain is built from TRBV5-1 and TRBJ1-6; 8 bases fit TRBD1. The CDR3 sequence is 15 residues long. Trimming took 4 bases from V and 10 from J; bases not matched to a gene: 10. CDR1 and CDR2 (germline): SGHRS, YFSETQ. The CDR3 reads CASSTWTGTESPLHF. CDR3 bases: TGCGCCAGCAGCACCTGGACAGGGACCGAGTCACCCCTCCACTTT.

This chain uses TRBV18 with TRBJ2-6, with TRBD1 matching 7 bases. Germline CDR1 reads KGHSH; CDR2 reads LQKENI. The trim removed 3 bases at V and 5 bases at J, leaving 4 bases unmatched. This CDR3 has 15 residues. CDR3 bases: TGTGCCAGCTCACCTACAGGGGCCCGGGCCAACGTCCTGACTTTC. Protein sequence: CASSPTGARANVLTF.

This clone has a handful of counts. The CDR3 sequence: CASSQVAVRAGGPTNTEAFF. The CDR3 DNA reads TGCGCCAGCAGCCAAGTCGCGGTTCGGGCAGGGGGCCCGACGAACACTGAAGCTTTCTTT. This chain joins TRBV4-1 and TRBJ1-1; the match to TRBD1 covers 8 bases. The germline CDR1 and CDR2 sequences are MGHRA and YSYEKL. This CDR3 is built from 20 residues. Germline trimming cut 1 base from V and 1 base from J; bases unmatched to any gene: 17.

The rearrangement joins TRBV7-7 to TRBJ1-5; no definite D call. There are 13 residues in the CDR3. V shed 3 bases and J shed 4 bases, with 7 bases lying between them. CDR1 is SSHAT and CDR2 is FNYEAQ in the germline V gene (reference sequence). The CDR3, as DNA: TGTGCCAGCAGCTTCGAGGGAAATCAGCCCCAGCATTTT. This codes for CASSFEGNQPQHF.